In its sample, the clone carrying this T cell receptor beta chain was seen once. Its antigen is not identified. The data stem from a study of CD8+ T cells in alopecia areata. CDR3 size: 10 residues. Trimming cost V 10 bases and J 5 bases, with 9 bases left between them. CDR1 and CDR2 from the germline V gene are MDHEN and SYDVKM. Investigators isolated RNA and reverse transcribed it into cDNA to act as the sequencing template. Produced via immunoSEQ multiplex PCR; TCRdb's table is partial and in-frame only. The table lists 95,000 to 120,000 clones, roughly 55% of them singletons, with roughly a quarter in the top ten. Study-wide results and limits: Higher clonality and more expanded CD8+ clones appeared in lesional than normal scalp. Scalp sequencing also captures normal skin's resident alphabeta T cells.

Source material: NKG2D-low CD8+ T cells sorted from blood. The chain couples TRBV28 to TRBJ2-7; D is undetermined. The source is a human donor with alopecia areata. CDR3 in amino acids: CATSFHEQYF. The CDR3 DNA sequence: TGTGCCACCTCCTTTCACGAGCAGTACTTC.